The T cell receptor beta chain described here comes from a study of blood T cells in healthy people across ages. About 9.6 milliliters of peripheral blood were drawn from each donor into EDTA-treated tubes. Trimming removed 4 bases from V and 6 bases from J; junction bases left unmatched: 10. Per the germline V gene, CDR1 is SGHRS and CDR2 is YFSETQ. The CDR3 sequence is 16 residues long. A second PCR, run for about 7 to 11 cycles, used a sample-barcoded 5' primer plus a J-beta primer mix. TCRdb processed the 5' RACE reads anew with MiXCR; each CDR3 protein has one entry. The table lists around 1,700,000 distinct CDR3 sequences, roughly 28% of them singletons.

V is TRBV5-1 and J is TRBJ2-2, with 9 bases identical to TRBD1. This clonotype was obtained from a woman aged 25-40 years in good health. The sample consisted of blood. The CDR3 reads CASSGTGQGGSGELFF. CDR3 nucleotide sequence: TGCGCCAGCAGCGGGACAGGGCAAGGCGGGTCCGGGGAGCTGTTTTTT.